A single sample is the source of the 20 T cell receptor beta chains below, sequenced in a study of monozygotic twins with inflammatory bowel disease. TCRdb re-called the 5' RACE reads and gives one entry per CDR3 protein, without DNA. This sample contains around 150,000 distinct CDR3 sequences. The sample was blood. The origin of the receptors is a human donor with ulcerative colitis or Crohn's disease, or a healthy co-twin of an affected twin (not recorded which).

J is TRBJ1-5 and V is TRBV5-1; TCRdb's D call, TRBD1, is unchecked because there is no DNA. CDR1 and CDR2 from the germline V gene are SGHRS and YFSETQ. This CDR3 has 14 residues. The CDR3 loop is CASSLGGGDQAQHF.

The V call is TRBV30, the J call TRBJ1-1. CDR1 and CDR2 (germline): GTSNPN, SVGIG (reference sequence). The CDR3 runs to 15 residues. The CDR3 reads CAWSSLPRQNTEAFF.

V gene TRBV10-3 combines with J gene TRBJ2-3; as DNA is missing, the TRBD1 call by TCRdb cannot be tested. Germline CDR1 is ENHRY and CDR2 is SYGVKD. This CDR3 contains 14 residues. The CDR3 sequence: CAIRPGQGEDTQYF.

The rearrangement joins TRBV28 to TRBJ2-1. CDR1 and CDR2 (germline): MDHEN, SYDVKM. This CDR3 is built from 13 residues. The CDR3 protein is CASNTGPYNEQFF.

This chain connects TRBV20-1 to TRBJ1-1; checking the TCRdb D call of TRBD1 is not possible without DNA. The length of the CDR3 is 14 residues. Germline V gene sequence: CDR1 DFQATT, CDR2 SNEGSKA (reference sequence). The CDR3 is CSAPRRQANTEAFF.

J is TRBJ2-7 and V is TRBV3-1; with no DNA, the TCRdb D assignment of TRBD1 cannot be verified. This CDR3 has 11 amino acids. The V gene's germline CDR1 is LGHDT and CDR2 YNNKEL (reference sequence). The CDR3 sequence: CASSHGSGAYF.

The chain joins TRBV5-6 to TRBJ2-1; the D call of TRBD1 rests on TCRdb alone, since no DNA is present to check it. There are 16 residues in the CDR3. CDR1 and CDR2 (germline): SGHDT, YYEEEE. This CDR3 reads CASSPDGGSSYNEQFF.

V is TRBV30 and J is TRBJ1-5; TCRdb reports TRBD1, a call that lacks DNA to check it against. The CDR3 is made up of 13 amino acids. Germline V gives CDR1 GTSNPN, CDR2 SVGIG (reference sequence). This CDR3 is CAWSRDRYQPQHF.

The chain joins TRBV5-1 to TRBJ2-1; TCRdb names TRBD2, which stays unverified in the absence of DNA. The CDR3 is made up of 16 amino acids. CDR1 is SGHRS and CDR2 is YFSETQ in the germline V gene. CDR3 loop: CASSFSGRDSYNEQFF.

The chain carries TRBV29-1 and TRBJ2-1. Germline V lookup: CDR1 SQVTM, CDR2 ANQGSEA. The CDR3 has 14 amino acids. CDR3 in amino acids: CSVGLTRSYNEQFF.

The CDR3 loop reads CASSLEGLPETQYF. The V and J genes are TRBV5-1 and TRBJ2-5; TCRdb selects TRBD2, and the lack of DNA leaves this call unchecked. This CDR3 region has 14 residues. Germline lookup yields CDR1 SGHRS and CDR2 YFSETQ.

V is TRBV5-1 and J is TRBJ2-7; TCRdb returns TRBD2, unconfirmable since there is no DNA. The CDR3 is 15 amino acids. Germline CDR1 is SGHRS and CDR2 is YFSETQ. The CDR3 is CASSLGLAGVGEQYF.

The gene calls are TRBV9 and TRBJ2-1; the TCRdb D gene call, TRBD1, has no DNA to confirm it. The CDR3 is made up of 14 amino acids. CDR1 is SGDLS, CDR2 YYNGEE, per germline. CDR3 loop: CASSRGACYNEQFF. Drawing the rest from reference TRBV9 and TRBJ2-1, the complete variable domain is DSGVTQTPKHLITATGQRVTLRCSPRSGDLSVYWYQQSLDQGLQFLIQYYNGEERAKGNILERFSAQQFPDLHSELNLSSLELGDSALYFCASSRGACYNEQFFGPGTRLTVL.

The chain links TRBV15 to TRBJ2-1; TCRdb proposes TRBD1, but this gene call is untestable without DNA. CDR1 is LNHNV, CDR2 YYDKDF, per germline (reference sequence). This CDR3 comprises 21 residues. This CDR3 reads CATSPSDRGLSGRRPYNEQFF. Full variable domain (missing parts from reference TRBV15 and TRBJ2-1): DAMVIQNPRYQVTQFGKPVTLSCSQTLNHNVMYWYQQKSSQAPKLLFHYYDKDFNNEADTPDNFQSRRPNTSFCFLDIRSPGLGDTAMYLCATSPSDRGLSGRRPYNEQFFGPGTRLTVL.

The V and J genes are TRBV5-1 and TRBJ1-6. The CDR3 spans 15 residues. CDR1 and CDR2 from the germline V gene are SGHRS and YFSETQ. The CDR3 loop is CASSLLDDRNSPLHF.

The V gene is TRBV7-9, the J gene TRBJ1-6; TCRdb indicates TRBD1, and absent DNA this call remains unverified. This CDR3 comprises 14 residues. Germline CDR1 is SEHNR and CDR2 is FQNEAQ (reference sequence). The CDR3 loop reads CASSFGQGGSPLHF.

The gene calls are TRBV10-3 and TRBJ2-1; TCRdb reports TRBD1, a call that lacks DNA to check it against. Germline CDR1 ENHRY, CDR2 SYGVKD. The CDR3 covers 16 residues. Here the CDR3 reads CAISESRGRIYNEQFF.

The chain couples TRBV14 to TRBJ2-1; no DNA is available, so the TRBD2 call from TCRdb remains unchecked. Germline CDR1 and CDR2: SGHDN and FVKESK. The CDR3 is 15 residues long. The CDR3 sequence is CASSLSGLVGGEQFF.

V and J are TRBV10-3 and TRBJ2-3; with no DNA, the TCRdb D assignment of TRBD1 cannot be verified. The CDR3 has 12 residues. CDR1 is ENHRY and CDR2 is SYGVKD in the germline V gene. The CDR3 spells CAISPGQAAQYF.

V and J are TRBV28 and TRBJ2-2; TCRdb proposes TRBD1, but this gene call is untestable without DNA. Germline V CDR1 and CDR2: MDHEN, SYDVKM. CDR3 length equals 15 residues. This chain's CDR3 is CASRLGGERSGELFF. Full variable domain (outside the CDR3, taken from reference TRBV28 and TRBJ2-2): DVKVTQSSRYLVKRTGEKVFLECVQDMDHENMFWYRQDPGLGLRLIYFSYDVKMKEKGDIPEGYSVSREKKERFSLILESASTNQTSMYLCASRLGGERSGELFFGEGSRLTVL.